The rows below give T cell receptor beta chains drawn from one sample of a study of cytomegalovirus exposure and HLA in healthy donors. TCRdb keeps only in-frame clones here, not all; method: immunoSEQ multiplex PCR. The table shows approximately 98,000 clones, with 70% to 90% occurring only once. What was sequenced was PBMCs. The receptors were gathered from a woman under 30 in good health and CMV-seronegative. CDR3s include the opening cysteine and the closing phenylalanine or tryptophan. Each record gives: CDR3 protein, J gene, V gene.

CDR3 protein: CASILDSGGGYTF
J gene: TRBJ1-2
V gene: TRBV28

CDR3 protein: CAWKRGNTEAFF
J gene: TRBJ1-1
V gene: TRBV30

CDR3 protein: CAWTADRGREWDTEAFF
J gene: TRBJ1-1
V gene: TRBV30

CDR3 protein: CASGDTGTYNEQFF
J gene: TRBJ2-1
V gene: TRBV7-9

CDR3 protein: CASSASGTGADKLFF
J gene: TRBJ1-4
V gene: TRBV9

CDR3 protein: CASSHRGTEAFF
J gene: TRBJ1-1
V gene: TRBV6-6

CDR3 protein: CAISESRIGELFF
J gene: TRBJ2-2
V gene: TRBV10-3

CDR3 protein: CASSPSEAYNEQFF
J gene: TRBJ2-1
V gene: TRBV18

CDR3 protein: CASSASEGTDTQYF
J gene: TRBJ2-3
V gene: TRBV2

CDR3 protein: CATSEEGALKETQYF
J gene: TRBJ2-5
V gene: TRBV6-1

CDR3 protein: CASSLPTGGKGEQYF
J gene: TRBJ2-7
V gene: TRBV5-4

CDR3 protein: CASSLYFLDTANYEQYF
J gene: TRBJ2-7
V gene: TRBV11-2

CDR3 protein: CASSESGNGYTF
J gene: TRBJ1-2
V gene: TRBV25-1

CDR3 protein: CASKQDRGNTIYF
J gene: TRBJ1-3
V gene: TRBV6-6

CDR3 protein: CASSASAKETQYF
J gene: TRBJ2-5
V gene: TRBV2

CDR3 protein: CASGGQGGYGQYF
J gene: TRBJ2-7
V gene: TRBV6-5

CDR3 protein: CASSPRGQGYQETQYF
J gene: TRBJ2-5
V gene: TRBV7-9

CDR3 protein: CASSRTSGGQETQYF
J gene: TRBJ2-5
V gene: TRBV5-5

CDR3 protein: CASSIQVGVTEAFF
J gene: TRBJ1-1
V gene: TRBV27

CDR3 protein: CASSQIGQDYNSPLHF
J gene: TRBJ1-6
V gene: TRBV4-1

CDR3 protein: CASSLEVSTTDTQYF
J gene: TRBJ2-3
V gene: TRBV5-1

CDR3 protein: CASSQAGGEPYSNQPQHF
J gene: TRBJ1-5
V gene: TRBV14

CDR3 protein: CASSDSGEGGYTF
J gene: TRBJ1-2
V gene: TRBV6-4

CDR3 protein: CASSRIRGEAPNEKLFF
J gene: TRBJ1-4
V gene: TRBV7-9

CDR3 protein: CASSLTQGGNTEAFF
J gene: TRBJ1-1
V gene: TRBV6-4

CDR3 protein: CASSVGEQAYGYTF
J gene: TRBJ1-2
V gene: TRBV9

CDR3 protein: CASTQSGGSYNSPLHF
J gene: TRBJ1-6
V gene: TRBV27

CDR3 protein: CASRNSGGAFGELFF
J gene: TRBJ2-2
V gene: TRBV6-5

CDR3 protein: CASSQPDGIAGELFF
J gene: TRBJ2-2
V gene: TRBV4-1

CDR3 protein: CASSVEGLAGYDTQYF
J gene: TRBJ2-3
V gene: TRBV9

CDR3 protein: CASRLTGGVTEAFF
J gene: TRBJ1-1
V gene: TRBV28

CDR3 protein: CASSKGQGMGRYF
J gene: TRBJ2-7
V gene: TRBV6-5

CDR3 protein: CASSLGRGRNYEQYF
J gene: TRBJ2-7
V gene: TRBV7-8

CDR3 protein: CASSQMGAGANGELFF
J gene: TRBJ2-2
V gene: TRBV4-1

CDR3 protein: CASSQGQGVEQFF
J gene: TRBJ2-1
V gene: TRBV11-2

CDR3 protein: CSVTQGGGYGYTF
J gene: TRBJ1-2
V gene: TRBV29-1

CDR3 protein: CTSSQPFYEQYF
J gene: TRBJ2-7
V gene: TRBV1

CDR3 protein: CASSLSGASYNSPLHF
J gene: TRBJ1-6
V gene: TRBV19

CDR3 protein: CAGMPQGVEEKLFF
J gene: TRBJ1-4
V gene: TRBV23-1

CDR3 protein: CASSLAGRDNEKLFF
J gene: TRBJ1-4
V gene: TRBV11-2

CDR3 protein: CAWSDLRGQGFGNTIYF
J gene: TRBJ1-3
V gene: TRBV30

CDR3 protein: CSAGKGLEQYF
J gene: TRBJ2-7
V gene: TRBV20-1

CDR3 protein: CASSRGTLDEQFF
J gene: TRBJ2-1
V gene: TRBV6-4

CDR3 protein: CASSAPAAGGYNEQFF
J gene: TRBJ2-1
V gene: TRBV7-6

CDR3 protein: CASSAQFLEQYF
J gene: TRBJ2-7
V gene: TRBV6-1

CDR3 protein: CASRGSLNTGELFF
J gene: TRBJ2-2
V gene: TRBV6-1

CDR3 protein: CASRDRGSGRETQYF
J gene: TRBJ2-5
V gene: TRBV19

CDR3 protein: CASSLISLEGYTF
J gene: TRBJ1-2
V gene: TRBV13

CDR3 protein: CASSPKNSGGNEQFF
J gene: TRBJ2-1
V gene: TRBV4-2

CDR3 protein: CASSSTASTGYTF
J gene: TRBJ1-2
V gene: TRBV27

CDR3 protein: CASSQLGQGGPSPLHF
J gene: TRBJ1-6
V gene: TRBV5-8

CDR3 protein: CASSPMSVITEAFF
J gene: TRBJ1-1
V gene: TRBV18

CDR3 protein: CASSVGGASNSPLHF
J gene: TRBJ1-6
V gene: TRBV9

CDR3 protein: CATKTVPGVYEQYF
J gene: TRBJ2-7
V gene: TRBV6-1

CDR3 protein: CASSTQGVSYEQYF
J gene: TRBJ2-7
V gene: TRBV13